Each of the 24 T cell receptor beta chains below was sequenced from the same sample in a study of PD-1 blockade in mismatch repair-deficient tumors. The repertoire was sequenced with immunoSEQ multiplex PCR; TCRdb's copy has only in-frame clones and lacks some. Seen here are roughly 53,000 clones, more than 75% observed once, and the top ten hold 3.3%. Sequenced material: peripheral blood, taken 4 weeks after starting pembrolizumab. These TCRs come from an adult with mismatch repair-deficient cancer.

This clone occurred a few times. This CDR3 reads CASSSLGSDEQFF. CDR3 DNA sequence: TGTGCCAGCAGCTCACTAGGCAGCGATGAGCAGTTCTTC. The chain couples TRBV7-9 to TRBJ2-1, with TRBD2 as a possible D gene (5 bases). CDR1 is SEHNR and CDR2 is FQNEAQ in the germline V gene (reference sequence). V lost 4 bases to trimming and J lost 8 bases, with 12 bases between them. This CDR3 contains 13 residues.

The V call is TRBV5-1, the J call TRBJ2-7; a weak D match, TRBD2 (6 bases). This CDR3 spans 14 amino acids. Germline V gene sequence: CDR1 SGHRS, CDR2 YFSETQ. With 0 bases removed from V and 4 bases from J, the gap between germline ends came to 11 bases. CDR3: CASSLGLDFYEQYF. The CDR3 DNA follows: TGCGCCAGCAGCTTGGGACTAGACTTTTACGAGCAGTACTTC. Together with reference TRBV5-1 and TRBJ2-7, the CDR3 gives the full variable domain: KAGVTQTPRYLIKTRGQQVTLSCSPISGHRSVSWYQQTPGQGLQFLFEYFSETQRNKGNFPGRFSGRQFSNSRSEMNVSTLELGDSALYLCASSLGLDFYEQYFGPGTRLTVT.

The CDR3, as DNA: TGTGCCAGTAGGGTAGGACTAGCGGAATCCTACGAGCAGTACTTC. Amino acid sequence: CASRVGLAESYEQYF. The rearrangement joins TRBV19 to TRBJ2-7, with TRBD2 matching over 10 bases. CDR3 length equals 15 residues. V lost 6 bases to trimming and J lost 1 base; unmatched junction nucleotides: 6. Germline values: CDR1 LNHDA, CDR2 SQIVND (reference sequence).

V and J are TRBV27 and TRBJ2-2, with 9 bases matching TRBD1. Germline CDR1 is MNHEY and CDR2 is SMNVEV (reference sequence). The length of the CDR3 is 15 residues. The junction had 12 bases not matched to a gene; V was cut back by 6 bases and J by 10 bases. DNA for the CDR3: TGTGCCAGCAGCAGTCCGGGGGGACAGGGTTTGGAGCTGTTTTTT. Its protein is CASSSPGGQGLELFF.

Written as DNA, the CDR3 is TGTGCCACGGGACAGGGGGCTAGTTACGAGCAGTACTTC. It encodes CATGQGASYEQYF. The chain links TRBV10-3 to TRBJ2-7; 12 bases align to TRBD1. The germline V gene has CDR1 ENHRY and CDR2 SYGVKD. The CDR3 has 13 residues. With V trimmed by 10 bases and J by 4 bases, 5 bases remained unmatched.

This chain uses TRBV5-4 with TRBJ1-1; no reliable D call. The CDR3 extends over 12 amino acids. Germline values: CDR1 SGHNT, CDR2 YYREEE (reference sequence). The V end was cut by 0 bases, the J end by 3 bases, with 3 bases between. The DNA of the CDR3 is TGTGCCAGCAGCTTGGAGTACACTGAAGCTTTCTTT. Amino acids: CASSLEYTEAFF.

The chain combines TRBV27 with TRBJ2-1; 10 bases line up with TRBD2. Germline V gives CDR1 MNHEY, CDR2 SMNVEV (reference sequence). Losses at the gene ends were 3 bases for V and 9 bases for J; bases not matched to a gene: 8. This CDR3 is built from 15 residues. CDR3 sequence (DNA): TGTGCCAGCAGTTTCCCTCTAGCGGGAGTTTCTGAGCAGTTCTTC. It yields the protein CASSFPLAGVSEQFF.

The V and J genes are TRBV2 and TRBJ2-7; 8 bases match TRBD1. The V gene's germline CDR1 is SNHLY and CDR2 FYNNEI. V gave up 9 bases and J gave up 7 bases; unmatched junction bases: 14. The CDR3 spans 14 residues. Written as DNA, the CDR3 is TGTGCCAGTATGGAGGACAGGGAACTGGGAGAGCAGTACTTC. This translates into CASMEDRELGEQYF.

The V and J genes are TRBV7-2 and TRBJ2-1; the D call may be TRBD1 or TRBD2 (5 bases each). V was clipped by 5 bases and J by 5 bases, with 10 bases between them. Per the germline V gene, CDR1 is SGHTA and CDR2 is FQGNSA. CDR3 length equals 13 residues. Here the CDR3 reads CASSRGPNNEQFF. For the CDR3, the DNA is TGTGCCAGCAGCCGGGGACCAAACAATGAGCAGTTCTTC.

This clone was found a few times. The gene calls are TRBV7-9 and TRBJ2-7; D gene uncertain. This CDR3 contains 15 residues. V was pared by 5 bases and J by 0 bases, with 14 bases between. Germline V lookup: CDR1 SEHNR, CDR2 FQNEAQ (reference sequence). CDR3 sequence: CASSARPERSYEQYF. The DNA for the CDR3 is TGTGCCAGCAGCGCCAGGCCGGAGCGCTCCTACGAGCAGTACTTC.

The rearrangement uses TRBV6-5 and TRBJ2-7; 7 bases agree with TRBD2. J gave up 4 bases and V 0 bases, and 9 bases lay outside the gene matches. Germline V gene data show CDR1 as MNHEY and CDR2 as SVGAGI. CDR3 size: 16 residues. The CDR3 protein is CASSYSSASGLYEQYF. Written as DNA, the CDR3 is TGTGCCAGCAGTTACTCAAGCGCTAGCGGATTGTACGAGCAGTACTTC.

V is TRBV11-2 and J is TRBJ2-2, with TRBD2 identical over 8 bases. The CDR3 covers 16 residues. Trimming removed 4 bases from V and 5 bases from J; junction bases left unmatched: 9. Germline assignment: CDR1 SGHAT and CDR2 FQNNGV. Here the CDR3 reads CASSSPRLASTGELFF. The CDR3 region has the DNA TGTGCCAGCAGCTCACCCCGACTAGCGTCAACCGGGGAGCTGTTTTTT.

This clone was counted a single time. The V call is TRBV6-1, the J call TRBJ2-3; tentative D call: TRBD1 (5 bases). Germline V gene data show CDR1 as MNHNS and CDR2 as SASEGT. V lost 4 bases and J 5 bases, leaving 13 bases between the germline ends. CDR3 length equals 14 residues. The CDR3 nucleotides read TGTGCCAGCAGTGTCGGCAGGGTGGGAGATACGCAGTATTTT. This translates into CASSVGRVGDTQYF.

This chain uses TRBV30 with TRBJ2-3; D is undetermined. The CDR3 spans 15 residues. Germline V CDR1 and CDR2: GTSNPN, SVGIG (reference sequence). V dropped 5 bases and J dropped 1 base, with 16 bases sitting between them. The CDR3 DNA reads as TGTGCCTGGTCCTCCTTCGGGTTTGGCACAGATACGCAGTATTTT. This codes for CAWSSFGFGTDTQYF.

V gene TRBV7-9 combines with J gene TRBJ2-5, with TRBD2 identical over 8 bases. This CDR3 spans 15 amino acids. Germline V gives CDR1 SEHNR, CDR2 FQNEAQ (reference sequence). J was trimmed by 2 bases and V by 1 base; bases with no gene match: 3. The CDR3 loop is CASSLGTSGQETQYF. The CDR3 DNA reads TGTGCCAGCAGCTTAGGAACTAGCGGACAAGAGACCCAGTACTTC.

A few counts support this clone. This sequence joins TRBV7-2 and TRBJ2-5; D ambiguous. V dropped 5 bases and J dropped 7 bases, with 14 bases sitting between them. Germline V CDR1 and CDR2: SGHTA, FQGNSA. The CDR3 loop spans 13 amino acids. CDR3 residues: CASSAQNRGTQYF. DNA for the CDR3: TGTGCCAGCAGCGCACAAAACCGCGGGACCCAGTACTTC.

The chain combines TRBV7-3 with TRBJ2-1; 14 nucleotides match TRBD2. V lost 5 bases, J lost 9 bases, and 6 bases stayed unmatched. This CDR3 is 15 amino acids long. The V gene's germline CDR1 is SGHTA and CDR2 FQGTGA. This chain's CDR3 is CASSMGLAGEGEQFF. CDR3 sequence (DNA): TGTGCCAGCAGCATGGGACTAGCGGGAGAAGGTGAGCAGTTCTTC. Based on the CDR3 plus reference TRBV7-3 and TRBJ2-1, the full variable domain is GAGVSQTPSNKVTEKGKYVELRCDPISGHTALYWYRQSLGQGPEFLIYFQGTGAADDSGLPNDRFFAVRPEGSVSTLKIQRTERGDSAVYLCASSMGLAGEGEQFFGPGTRLTVL.

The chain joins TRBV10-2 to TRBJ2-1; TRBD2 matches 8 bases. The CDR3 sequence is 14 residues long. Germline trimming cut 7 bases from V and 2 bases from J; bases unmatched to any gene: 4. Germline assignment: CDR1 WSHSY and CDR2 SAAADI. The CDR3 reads CASKPSGPYNEQFF. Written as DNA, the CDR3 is TGCGCCAGCAAGCCTAGCGGGCCCTACAATGAGCAGTTCTTC.

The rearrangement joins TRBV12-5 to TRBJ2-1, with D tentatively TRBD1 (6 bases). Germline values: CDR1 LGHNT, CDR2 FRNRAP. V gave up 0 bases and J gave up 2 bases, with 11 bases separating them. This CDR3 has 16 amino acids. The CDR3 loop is CASGLVQGVTYNEQFF. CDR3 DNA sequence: TGTGCTAGTGGTTTGGTACAGGGAGTTACCTACAATGAGCAGTTCTTC.

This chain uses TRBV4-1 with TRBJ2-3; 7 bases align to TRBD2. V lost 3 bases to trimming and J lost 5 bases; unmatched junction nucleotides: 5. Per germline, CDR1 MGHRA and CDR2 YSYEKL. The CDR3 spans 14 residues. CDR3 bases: TGCGCCAGCAGCCACGGCGGGAGAGGAGATACGCAGTATTTT. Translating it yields CASSHGGRGDTQYF.

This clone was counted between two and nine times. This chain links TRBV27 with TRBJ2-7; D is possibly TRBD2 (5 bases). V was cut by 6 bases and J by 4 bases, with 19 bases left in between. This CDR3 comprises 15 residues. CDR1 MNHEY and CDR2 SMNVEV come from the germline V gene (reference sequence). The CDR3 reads CASSNNVVGIYEQYF. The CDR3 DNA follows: TGTGCCAGCAGCAATAATGTCGTCGGGATTTACGAGCAGTACTTC.

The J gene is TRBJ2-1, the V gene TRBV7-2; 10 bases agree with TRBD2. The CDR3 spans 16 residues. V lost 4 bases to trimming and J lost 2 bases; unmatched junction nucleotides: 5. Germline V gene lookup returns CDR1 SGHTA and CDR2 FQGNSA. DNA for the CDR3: TGTGCCAGCAGCTCTACTAGCGGGATACCCTACAATGAGCAGTTCTTC. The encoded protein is CASSSTSGIPYNEQFF.

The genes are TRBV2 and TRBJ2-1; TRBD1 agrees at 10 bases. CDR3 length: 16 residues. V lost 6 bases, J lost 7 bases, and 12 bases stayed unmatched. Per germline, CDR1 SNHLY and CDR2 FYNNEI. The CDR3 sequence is CASRDPGTGDGNEQFF. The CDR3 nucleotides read TGTGCCAGCAGGGACCCCGGGACAGGGGATGGGAATGAGCAGTTCTTC.

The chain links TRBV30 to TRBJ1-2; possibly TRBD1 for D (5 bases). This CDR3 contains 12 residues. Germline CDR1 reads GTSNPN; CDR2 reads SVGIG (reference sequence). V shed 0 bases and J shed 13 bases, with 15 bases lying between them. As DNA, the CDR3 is TGTGCCTGGAGTGTACAAAGGGGTAAATGCACCTTC. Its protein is CAWSVQRGKCTF.